This T cell receptor beta chain originates from a study of shared clonotypes between healthy human individuals. Trimming stripped 4 bases from V and 3 bases from J, with 10 bases between. The CDR3 covers 13 residues. Germline CDR1 and CDR2: SGHRS and YFSETQ. Healthy HIV-negative adults without recent acute infections or vaccinations served as donors. A word on this clone: Its antigen is not identified.

Deep-level settings were used for running the assay. Per the original methods: ImmunoSEQ output lacked quality scores and full-length reads, limiting matched filtering. Repertoires were generated with immunoSEQ multiplex PCR, while TCRdb's copy carries only in-frame clones and drops some. The V and J calls and clone size were taken over from that table, and D and trimming were inferred from the DNA. Among hundreds of thousands of clones listed, roughly 79% were seen once. Points from the study as a whole: Depth of sequencing was expected to influence donor clonotype sharing.

Sequencing used PBMCs. This chain links TRBV5-1 with TRBJ1-1; D perhaps matches TRBD1 (5 bases). The clonotype originates from a middle-aged woman in good health. Some clones in this sample may be carry-over from other donors' samples. CDR3 sequence: CASSREGDTEAFF. CDR3 sequence (DNA): TGCGCCAGCAGCCGGGAAGGGGACACTGAAGCTTTCTTT.